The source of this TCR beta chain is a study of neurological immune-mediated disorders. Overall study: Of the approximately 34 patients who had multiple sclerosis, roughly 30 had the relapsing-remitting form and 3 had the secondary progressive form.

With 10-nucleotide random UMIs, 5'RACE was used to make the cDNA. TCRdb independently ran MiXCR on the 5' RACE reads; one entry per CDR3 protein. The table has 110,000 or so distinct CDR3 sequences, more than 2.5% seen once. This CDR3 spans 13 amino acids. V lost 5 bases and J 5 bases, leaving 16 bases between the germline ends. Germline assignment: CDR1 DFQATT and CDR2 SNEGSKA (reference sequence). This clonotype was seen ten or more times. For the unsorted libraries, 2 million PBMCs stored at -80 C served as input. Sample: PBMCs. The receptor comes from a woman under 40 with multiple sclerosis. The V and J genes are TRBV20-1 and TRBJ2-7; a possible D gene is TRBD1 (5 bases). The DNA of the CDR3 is TGCAGTGCTCCTGAGACAGTATGGGACGAGCAGTACTTC. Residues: CSAPETVWDEQYF.